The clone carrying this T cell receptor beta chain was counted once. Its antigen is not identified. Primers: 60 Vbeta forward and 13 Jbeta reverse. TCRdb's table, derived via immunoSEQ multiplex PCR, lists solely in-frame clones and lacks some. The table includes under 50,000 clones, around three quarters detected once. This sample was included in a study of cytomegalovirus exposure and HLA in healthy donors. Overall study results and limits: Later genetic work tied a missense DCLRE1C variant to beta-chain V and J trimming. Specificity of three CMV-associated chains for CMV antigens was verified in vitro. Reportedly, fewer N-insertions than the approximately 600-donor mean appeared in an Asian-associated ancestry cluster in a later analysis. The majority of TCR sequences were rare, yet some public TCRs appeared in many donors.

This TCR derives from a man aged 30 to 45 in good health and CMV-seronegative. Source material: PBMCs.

CDR3 sequence (DNA): TGTGCCAGCTATCGGACAGGCTACAATGAGCAGTTCTTC. Amino acid sequence: CASYRTGYNEQFF. This chain connects TRBV25-1 to TRBJ2-1, with 7 nucleotides matching TRBD1. Per germline, CDR1 MGHDK and CDR2 SYGVNS. The CDR3 contains 13 residues. The trim removed 8 bases at V and 3 bases at J, leaving 4 bases unmatched. The full variable domain, completed using reference TRBV25-1 and TRBJ2-1, is EADIYQTPRYLVIGTGKKITLECSQTMGHDKMYWYQQDPGMELHLIHYSYGVNSTEKGDLSSESTVSRIRTEHFPLTLESARPSHTSQYLCASYRTGYNEQFFGPGTRLTVL.